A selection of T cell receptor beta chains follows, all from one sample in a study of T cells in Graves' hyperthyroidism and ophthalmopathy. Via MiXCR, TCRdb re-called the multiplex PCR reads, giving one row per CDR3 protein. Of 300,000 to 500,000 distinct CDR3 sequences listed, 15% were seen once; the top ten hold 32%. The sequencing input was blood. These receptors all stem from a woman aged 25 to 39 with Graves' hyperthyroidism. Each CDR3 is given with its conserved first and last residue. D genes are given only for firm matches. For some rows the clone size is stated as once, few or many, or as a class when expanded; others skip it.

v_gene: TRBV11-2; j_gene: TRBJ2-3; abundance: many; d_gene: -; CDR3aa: CASSYNAVGSPFSTDTQYF; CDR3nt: TGTGCCAGCAGCTACAACGCTGTGGGCAGTCCTTTTAGCACAGATACGCAGTATTTT
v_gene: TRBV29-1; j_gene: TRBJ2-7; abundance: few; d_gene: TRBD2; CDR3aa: CSVRDGGDYEQYF; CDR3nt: TGCAGCGTTCGGGACGGGGGGGACTACGAGCAGTACTTC
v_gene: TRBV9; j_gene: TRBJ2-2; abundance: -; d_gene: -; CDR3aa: CASSVEIAPNTGELFF; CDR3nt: TGTGCCAGCAGCGTAGAGATAGCGCCAAACACCGGGGAGCTGTTTTTT
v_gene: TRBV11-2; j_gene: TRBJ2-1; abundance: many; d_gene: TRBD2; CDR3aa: CASSLTSGKGEQFF; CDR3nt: TGTGCCAGCAGCCTCACTAGCGGGAAGGGTGAGCAGTTCTTC
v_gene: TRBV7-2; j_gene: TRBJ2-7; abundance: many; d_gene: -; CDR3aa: CASSLEALGTYEQYF; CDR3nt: TGTGCCAGCAGCTTAGAAGCGTTGGGGACCTACGAGCAGTACTTC
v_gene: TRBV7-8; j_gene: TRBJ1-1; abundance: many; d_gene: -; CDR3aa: CASSLGEVDTEAFF; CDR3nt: TGTGCCAGCAGCTTAGGGGAGGTAGACACTGAAGCTTTCTTT
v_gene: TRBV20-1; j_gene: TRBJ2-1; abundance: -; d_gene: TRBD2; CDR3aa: CSARASGEYNEQFF; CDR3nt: TGCAGTGCTAGAGCTAGCGGGGAATACAATGAGCAGTTCTTC
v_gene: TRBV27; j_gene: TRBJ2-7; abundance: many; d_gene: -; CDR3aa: CATKPLAGPYEQYF; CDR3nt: TGTGCCACCAAACCACTCGCGGGGCCCTACGAGCAGTACTTC
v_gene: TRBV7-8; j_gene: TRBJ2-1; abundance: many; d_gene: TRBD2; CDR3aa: CASRISGGRQFF; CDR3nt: TGTGCCAGCAGAATATCGGGAGGGAGACAGTTCTTC
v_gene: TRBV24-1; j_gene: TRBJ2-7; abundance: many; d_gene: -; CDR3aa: CATSGHRPGKGYEQYF; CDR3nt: TGTGCCACCAGTGGCCACCGACCGGGGAAAGGCTACGAGCAGTACTTC